A selection of T cell receptor beta chains follows, all from one sample in a study of response to subunit inactivated influenza vaccine. TCRdb processed the RT-PCR reads anew with MiXCR; each CDR3 protein has one entry. The sample has 300,000 to 350,000 distinct CDR3 sequences; about a fifth are singletons. Here the sequenced sample was PBMCs from blood, taken less than 22 months after vaccination. The receptors were gathered from a man between 50 and 75 years old who received an inactivated influenza vaccine. The CDR3 runs from the conserved cysteine through the conserved F or W. A D gene is named only where the DNA matches it firmly. The size field is filled for only some rows; it gives once, few, many or a size class.

abundance: .; d_gene: TRBD2; j_gene: TRBJ2-4; v_gene: TRBV20-1; CDR3aa: CSARARGVAKNIQYF; CDR3nt: TGCAGTGCTAGAGCGCGGGGGGTAGCCAAAAACATTCAGTACTTC
abundance: many; d_gene: .; j_gene: TRBJ1-3; v_gene: TRBV21-1; CDR3aa: CANGPSGNTIYF; CDR3nt: TGTGCCAACGGCCCATCTGGAAACACCATATATTTT
abundance: few; d_gene: .; j_gene: TRBJ2-2; v_gene: TRBV6-6; CDR3aa: CASSLGAGELFF; CDR3nt: TGTGCCAGCAGTCTAGGTGCGGGGGAGCTGTTTTTT
abundance: .; d_gene: .; j_gene: TRBJ2-2; v_gene: TRBV4-3; CDR3aa: CASSQEGLTLGTGELFF; CDR3nt: TGCGCCAGCAGCCAAGAGGGACTTACATTAGGCACCGGGGAGCTGTTTTTT
abundance: .; d_gene: .; j_gene: TRBJ1-5; v_gene: TRBV27; CDR3aa: CASSFLRQPQHF; CDR3nt: .
abundance: .; d_gene: .; j_gene: TRBJ2-5; v_gene: TRBV27; CDR3aa: CASSASRSETQYF; CDR3nt: TGTGCCAGCAGCGCTAGCAGGTCGGAGACCCAGTACTTC
abundance: few; d_gene: .; j_gene: TRBJ1-1; v_gene: TRBV12-3/TRBV12-4; CDR3aa: CASSNSYQAFF; CDR3nt: TGTGCCAGCAGTAACAGCTACCAAGCTTTCTTT
abundance: few; d_gene: .; j_gene: TRBJ2-3; v_gene: TRBV7-2; CDR3aa: CASSFPLIDTQYF; CDR3nt: TGTGCCAGCAGCTTCCCGCTGATAGATACGCAGTATTTT
abundance: many; d_gene: .; j_gene: TRBJ2-7; v_gene: TRBV9; CDR3aa: CASSGTTGNYEQYF; CDR3nt: TGTGCCAGCAGCGGAACTACAGGGAACTACGAGCAGTACTTC
abundance: many; d_gene: .; j_gene: TRBJ1-1; v_gene: TRBV11-2; CDR3aa: CASSLVAGPDTEAFF; CDR3nt: TGTGCCAGCAGCTTAGTGGCAGGACCCGACACTGAAGCTTTCTTT
abundance: few; d_gene: .; j_gene: TRBJ1-1; v_gene: TRBV11-2; CDR3aa: CASSLGRLISEAFF; CDR3nt: TGTGCCAGCAGCTTGGGGCGTTTGATAAGTGAAGCTTTCTTT
abundance: .; d_gene: .; j_gene: TRBJ2-1; v_gene: TRBV9; CDR3aa: CASSPGTSYNEQFF; CDR3nt: TGTGCCAGCAGCCCCGGGACCTCCTACAATGAGCAGTTCTTC
abundance: many; d_gene: .; j_gene: TRBJ1-4; v_gene: TRBV11-2; CDR3aa: CASSLNQVHRTPTNEKLFF; CDR3nt: TGTGCCAGCAGCTTAAATCAGGTGCACAGGACCCCAACTAATGAAAAACTGTTTTTT
abundance: few; d_gene: .; j_gene: TRBJ1-5; v_gene: TRBV28; CDR3aa: CASSKSGGVGPQHF; CDR3nt: TGTGCCAGCAGCAAATCGGGAGGGGTGGGTCCCCAGCATTTT